Presented here are 20 T cell receptor beta chains from one specimen sequenced in a study of T cell changes during pregnancy in multiple sclerosis. Libraries were prepared by immunoSEQ multiplex PCR; TCRdb keeps only in-frame clonotypes and omits some of them. The sample holds around 60,000 clones, approximately 92% seen once. This specimen was CD4+ T cells from peripheral blood mononuclear cells, taken before pregnancy. The receptor set was obtained from a female donor with multiple sclerosis, enrolled in a pregnancy study.

This clone was recorded only once. The same CDR3 arises from other DNA sequences in this sample as well. The chain joins TRBV7-3 to TRBJ2-7, with D possibly matching TRBD2 (7 bases). Germline V gene sequence: CDR1 SGHTA, CDR2 FQGTGA. With 1 base removed from V and 6 bases from J, the gap between germline ends came to 10 bases. The CDR3 extends over 13 amino acids. CDR3 bases: TGTGCCAGCAGCTTAAGGGAGGGGGGCGAGCAGTACTTC. It is translated as CASSLREGGEQYF.

The J gene is TRBJ2-5, the V gene TRBV4-2; possibly TRBD1 for D (7 bases). This CDR3 is 14 amino acids long. Germline CDR1 and CDR2: LGHNA and YNFKEQ. Trimming shortened V by 0 bases and J by 4 bases, and 9 bases separated the two germline ends. The CDR3, as DNA: TGTGCCAGCAGCCAAGATCAGGGGGGAGAGACCCAGTACTTC. It yields the protein CASSQDQGGETQYF.

This chain uses TRBV7-6 with TRBJ2-5, with D possibly matching TRBD1 (6 bases). V lost 6 bases and J 5 bases, leaving 16 bases between the germline ends. Germline V gives CDR1 SGHVS, CDR2 FNYEAQ. The CDR3 extends over 14 amino acids. CDR3 sequence: CASSPDGDTETQYF. CDR3 in DNA: TGTGCCAGCAGTCCGGACGGGGACACTGAGACCCAGTACTTC.

The rearrangement links TRBV9 to TRBJ2-1, with a tentative D call TRBD2 (6 bases). Germline V gives CDR1 SGDLS, CDR2 YYNGEE. With 4 bases removed from V and 3 bases from J, the gap between germline ends came to 20 bases. The CDR3 is 17 residues long. The CDR3: CASSRSRLGRIYNEQFF. The CDR3 DNA is TGTGCCAGCAGCCGTAGCCGACTAGGACGGATCTACAATGAGCAGTTCTTC. The full variable domain, in which reference TRBV9 and TRBJ2-1 provide the parts outside the CDR3, is DSGVTQTPKHLITATGQRVTLRCSPRSGDLSVYWYQQSLDQGLQFLIQYYNGEERAKGNILERFSAQQFPDLHSELNLSSLELGDSALYFCASSRSRLGRIYNEQFFGPGTRLTVL.

This clone has only one observation. V usage is TRBV11-3 and J usage is TRBJ2-1; weak D call: TRBD1 (5 bases). The germline V and J ends were trimmed by 5 bases and 5 bases, with 13 bases remaining between them. The V gene's germline CDR1 is SGHNT and CDR2 YENEEA. The CDR3 spans 14 residues. CDR3 residues: CASSTHTGDNEQFF. CDR3 DNA: TGTGCCAGCAGCACCCACACAGGAGACAATGAGCAGTTCTTC. Using reference TRBV11-3 and TRBJ2-1 for the parts outside the CDR3, the full variable domain is EAGVVQSPRYKIIEKKQPVAFWCNPISGHNTLYWYLQNLGQGPELLIRYENEEAVDDSQLPKDRFSAERLKGVDSTLKIQPAELGDSAVYLCASSTHTGDNEQFFGPGTRLTVL.

The genes are TRBV18 and TRBJ2-1; 8 bases are shared with TRBD1. Trimming cost V 3 bases and J 2 bases; bases outside gene matches: 6. The germline V gene has CDR1 KGHSH and CDR2 LQKENI. The CDR3 runs to 16 residues. The DNA of the CDR3 is TGTGCCAGCTCACCGTCCGCCAGGGGGCCCTACAATGAGCAGTTCTTC. It yields the protein CASSPSARGPYNEQFF.

J is TRBJ2-3 and V is TRBV7-3; 10 bases are shared with TRBD2. The J segment lost 0 bases and the V segment lost 5 bases, leaving 5 bases of the junction unmatched. This CDR3 has 16 amino acids. Germline V gene lookup returns CDR1 SGHTA and CDR2 FQGTGA. This chain's CDR3 is CASSASTSGSTDTQYF. The CDR3, as DNA: TGTGCCAGCAGCGCATCGACTAGCGGGAGCACAGATACGCAGTATTTT.

The chain employs TRBV6-1 and TRBJ2-7, with 9 bases fitting TRBD1. The CDR3 totals 15 residues. Germline CDR1 is MNHNS and CDR2 is SASEGT. The V and J ends lost 8 bases and 3 bases, in that order; junction bases with no gene match: 11. CDR3 in amino acids: CASEQFGTGNYEQYF. DNA of the CDR3: TGTGCCAGCGAACAATTCGGGACAGGGAACTACGAGCAGTACTTC.

The V gene is TRBV4-1, the J gene TRBJ1-2; D unclear. The CDR3 sequence is 16 residues long. In germline, CDR1 is MGHRA, CDR2 YSYEKL. The V end lost 0 bases, the J end lost 3 bases, and 14 bases lay between the germline ends. CDR3 sequence reads: CASSQDLRQAHYGYTF. CDR3 DNA: TGCGCCAGCAGCCAAGATCTAAGGCAGGCCCACTATGGCTACACCTTC.

V and J are TRBV27 and TRBJ2-1; D might be TRBD2 (6 bases). CDR1 and CDR2 (germline): MNHEY, SMNVEV (reference sequence). Trimming took 2 bases from V and 4 from J, leaving 18 bases between them. The CDR3 runs 17 residues. CDR3 nucleotide sequence: TGTGCCAGCAGTTTAAATAGTATGAGGGACTTATACAATGAGCAGTTCTTC. Its protein product is CASSLNSMRDLYNEQFF.

The chain uses TRBV7-8 and TRBJ2-3; 8 bases map to TRBD2. Germline CDR1 and CDR2: SGHVS and FQNEAQ. Trimming at V came to 1 base and at J to 1 base, leaving 4 bases not matched to a gene. This CDR3 has 16 amino acids. CDR3 loop: CASSLVGAGGTDTQYF. The CDR3 DNA is TGTGCCAGCAGCTTAGTAGGAGCGGGAGGCACAGATACGCAGTATTTT.

This clone has just one count. This chain connects TRBV28 to TRBJ2-1, with D perhaps TRBD1 (6 bases). Germline V gene sequence: CDR1 MDHEN, CDR2 SYDVKM. Trimming left V 1 base short and J 15 bases short, with 13 bases between. The CDR3 extends over 12 amino acids. The CDR3, as DNA: TGTGCCAGCAGTTTATCTGGACAGTCCCCGTTCTTC. Protein product: CASSLSGQSPFF.

This chain links TRBV9 with TRBJ2-7; 7 nucleotides match TRBD2. The CDR3 length is 15 residues. V lost 0 bases, J lost 0 bases, and 3 bases stayed unmatched. Germline lookup yields CDR1 SGDLS and CDR2 YYNGEE. CDR3 loop: CASSVDASGSYEQYF. In DNA, the CDR3 is TGTGCCAGCAGCGTAGATGCTAGCGGCTCCTACGAGCAGTACTTC.

The chain links TRBV6-5 to TRBJ1-1; maybe TRBD1 (6 bases). The germline V and J ends were trimmed by 6 bases and 4 bases, with 12 bases remaining between them. Per the germline V gene, CDR1 is MNHEY and CDR2 is SVGAGI. The CDR3 is 13 residues long. Here the CDR3 DNA reads TGTGCCAGCAGCCGGGGGGGGCTCACTGAAGCTTTCTTT. Translated: CASSRGGLTEAFF.

The CDR3 region has the DNA TGTGCCAGCAGTGTGACAGGACAAAATGAAAAACTGTTTTTT. Residues: CASSVTGQNEKLFF. The chain couples TRBV28 to TRBJ1-4, with D tentatively TRBD1 (6 bases). The CDR3 covers 14 residues. The V and J ends lost 5 bases and 5 bases respectively, with 12 bases between them. The germline V gene has CDR1 MDHEN and CDR2 SYDVKM. The entire variable domain, with the rest obtained from reference TRBV28 and TRBJ1-4, is as follows: DVKVTQSSRYLVKRTGEKVFLECVQDMDHENMFWYRQDPGLGLRLIYFSYDVKMKEKGDIPEGYSVSREKKERFSLILESASTNQTSMYLCASSVTGQNEKLFFGSGTQLSVL.

This clone was seen only once. The chain employs TRBV30 and TRBJ2-3; 13 bases line up with TRBD2. Germline V gene sequence: CDR1 GTSNPN, CDR2 SVGIG (reference sequence). The junction had 10 bases not matched to a gene; V was cut back by 0 bases and J by 7 bases. CDR3 length: 17 amino acids. In nucleotides, the CDR3 is TGTGCCTGGAGTGTCCTGACTAGCGGGAGGCCGCCACATACGCAGTATTTT. Protein: CAWSVLTSGRPPHTQYF.

The chain carries TRBV30 and TRBJ2-1; 10 bases match TRBD2. The CDR3 has 14 residues. In germline, CDR1 is GTSNPN, CDR2 SVGIG (reference sequence). After removal of 5 bases from V and 10 bases from J, the junction contained 11 bases not matched to a gene. The CDR3 reads CAWGASGRVGEQFF. Here the CDR3 DNA reads TGTGCCTGGGGGGCTAGCGGGAGAGTAGGGGAGCAGTTCTTC.

This sequence joins TRBV7-8 and TRBJ2-7; a possible D gene is TRBD1 (6 bases). The CDR3 totals 16 residues. The germline gives CDR1 SGHVS, CDR2 FQNEAQ. The germline V and J ends were trimmed by 2 bases and 3 bases, with 17 bases remaining between them. CDR3 nucleotide sequence: TGTGCCAGCAGCTTAAATTTACCGGGCAGGGGCTACGAGCAGTACTTC. This translates into CASSLNLPGRGYEQYF.

This chain connects TRBV6-5 to TRBJ2-7, with D tentatively TRBD1 (6 bases). The length of the CDR3 is 14 residues. Germline V gene lookup returns CDR1 MNHEY and CDR2 SVGAGI. V was cut by 5 bases and J by 1 base, with 12 bases left in between. Written as DNA, the CDR3 is TGTGCCAGCAGTGACGGGACAACATCCTACGAGCAGTACTTC. Translating it yields CASSDGTTSYEQYF.

This chain links TRBV27 with TRBJ1-2; D is undetermined. The V and J ends lost 3 bases and 2 bases respectively, with 10 bases between them. The germline gives CDR1 MNHEY, CDR2 SMNVEV (reference sequence). The CDR3 covers 14 residues. CDR3 bases: TGTGCCAGCAGTTTGGCGGGCGCGAACTATGGCTACACCTTC. Amino acid sequence: CASSLAGANYGYTF.